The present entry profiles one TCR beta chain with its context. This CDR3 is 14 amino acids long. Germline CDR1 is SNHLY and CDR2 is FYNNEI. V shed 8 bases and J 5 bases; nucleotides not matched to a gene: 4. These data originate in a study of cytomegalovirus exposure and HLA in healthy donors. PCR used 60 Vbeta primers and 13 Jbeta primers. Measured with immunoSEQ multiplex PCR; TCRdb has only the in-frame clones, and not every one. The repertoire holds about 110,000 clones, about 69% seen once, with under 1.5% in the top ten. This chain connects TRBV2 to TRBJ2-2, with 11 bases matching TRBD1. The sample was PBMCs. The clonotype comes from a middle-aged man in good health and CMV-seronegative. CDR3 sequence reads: CASRGQGVTGELFF. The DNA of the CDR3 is TGTGCCAGCCGGGGACAGGGGGTTACCGGGGAGCTGTTTTTT.